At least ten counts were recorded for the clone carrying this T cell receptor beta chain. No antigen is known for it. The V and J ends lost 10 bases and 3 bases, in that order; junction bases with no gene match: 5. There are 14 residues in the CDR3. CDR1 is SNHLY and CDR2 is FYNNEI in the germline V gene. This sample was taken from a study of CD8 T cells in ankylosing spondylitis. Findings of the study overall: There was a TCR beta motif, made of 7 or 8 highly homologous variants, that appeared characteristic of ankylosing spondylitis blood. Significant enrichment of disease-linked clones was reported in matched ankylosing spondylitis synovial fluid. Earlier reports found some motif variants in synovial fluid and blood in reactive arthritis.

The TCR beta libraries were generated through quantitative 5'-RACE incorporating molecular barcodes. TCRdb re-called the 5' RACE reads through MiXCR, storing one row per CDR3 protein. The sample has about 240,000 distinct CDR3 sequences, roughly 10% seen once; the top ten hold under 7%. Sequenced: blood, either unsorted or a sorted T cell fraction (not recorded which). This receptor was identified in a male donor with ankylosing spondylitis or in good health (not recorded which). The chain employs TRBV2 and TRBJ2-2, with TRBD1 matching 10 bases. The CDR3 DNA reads TGTGCCACCCGGGACAGGGGAGACACCGGGGAGCTGTTTTTT. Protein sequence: CATRDRGDTGELFF.